The 11 T cell receptor beta chains below come from one sample, sequenced in a study of spatial heterogeneity in lung cancer (dated by TCRdb to about 2019). The sample's time point, from its label and the paper: sample taken at primary tumor resection. Libraries were made using 5' RACE. Sequenced on a NextSeq 500. Using fastp trimming at Q25 and MiXCR clonotype assembly, TCRdb reanalyzed the public sequencing data and kept in-frame beta chains. Each entry merges the rows of one CDR3 protein and shows their most common DNA and genes. For this sample the table gives around 6,000 distinct CDR3 sequences, of which 15% to 20% were detected only once. The ten top clones hold roughly 15% of the sample. Material: normal lung tissue next to the tumor, obtained at surgery. The receptors were sampled from a male donor with early-stage non-small cell lung cancer.

In this sample, this clonotype turned up a few times. CDR3 bases: TGTGCCAGCAGCCCCCTTTTAGGGGGGTCCTACAATGAGCAGTTCTTC. Its protein is CASSPLLGGSYNEQFF. The chain is built from TRBV7-8 and TRBJ2-1; either TRBD1 or TRBD2 may supply D (6 bases each). This CDR3 has 16 residues. V was pared by 5 bases and J by 1 base, with 15 bases between. Per germline, CDR1 SGHVS and CDR2 FQNEAQ.

This clonotype appeared a few times. V usage is TRBV5-1 and J usage is TRBJ1-1; the D gene is possibly TRBD1 (6 bases). Trimming stripped 3 bases from V and 6 bases from J, with 9 bases between. Germline assignment: CDR1 SGHRS and CDR2 YFSETQ. The CDR3 contains 12 residues. This chain's CDR3 is CASSSGQSEAFF. Written as DNA, the CDR3 is TGCGCCAGCAGCTCCGGACAGTCTGAAGCTTTCTTT. Drawing the rest from reference TRBV5-1 and TRBJ1-1, the complete variable domain is KAGVTQTPRYLIKTRGQQVTLSCSPISGHRSVSWYQQTPGQGLQFLFEYFSETQRNKGNFPGRFSGRQFSNSRSEMNVSTLELGDSALYLCASSSGQSEAFFGQGTRLTVV.

This clonotype is termed medium-sized (0.01 to 0.1%). The J gene is TRBJ2-2, the V gene TRBV6-4; no reliable D call. Germline CDR1 and CDR2: MRHNA and SNTAGT. CDR3 length: 13 residues. V shed 6 bases and J shed 7 bases, with 12 bases lying between them. The CDR3 sequence is CASSAAPGGELFF. DNA of the CDR3: TGTGCCAGCAGCGCGGCGCCGGGCGGGGAGCTGTTTTTT.

By sample share, this clonotype is medium-sized. The chain is built from TRBV28 and TRBJ2-3; no clear D. Trimming took off 3 bases at V and 0 bases at J, with 4 bases between the two ends. This CDR3 region has 13 residues. Germline V gene data show CDR1 as MDHEN and CDR2 as SYDVKM. CDR3 residues: CASSFGSTDTQYF. Written as DNA, the CDR3 is TGTGCCAGCAGTTTCGGCAGCACAGATACGCAGTATTTT. Full variable domain (remainder filled in from reference TRBV28 and TRBJ2-3): DVKVTQSSRYLVKRTGEKVFLECVQDMDHENMFWYRQDPGLGLRLIYFSYDVKMKEKGDIPEGYSVSREKKERFSLILESASTNQTSMYLCASSFGSTDTQYFGPGTRLTVL.

By its share, this clonotype is medium-sized (0.01 to 0.1%). The chain employs TRBV27 and TRBJ1-6; 7 bases are a match to TRBD1. Germline V gene lookup returns CDR1 MNHEY and CDR2 SMNVEV (reference sequence). Losses at the gene ends were 4 bases for V and 10 bases for J; bases not matched to a gene: 4. This CDR3 contains 13 residues. The CDR3 nucleotides are TGTGCCAGCAGTTCGACAGGGACCTCACCCCTCCACTTT. As protein: CASSSTGTSPLHF.

This sequence joins TRBV7-2 and TRBJ2-7; D is perhaps TRBD1 or TRBD2 (5 bases each). Germline V CDR1 and CDR2: SGHTA, FQGNSA. The CDR3 loop spans 13 amino acids. With 3 bases removed from V and 3 bases from J, the gap between germline ends came to 9 bases. The CDR3, as DNA: TGTGCCAGCAGCTTCGGGGACCTCTACGAGCAGTACTTC. It specifies CASSFGDLYEQYF.

In nucleotides, the CDR3 is TGTGCCAGCAGTGAAGAACCCTTCGGCGGGGAGCTGTTTTTT. The encoded protein is CASSEEPFGGELFF. The V and J genes are TRBV6-1 and TRBJ2-2, with D unresolved. The CDR3 contains 14 residues. Trimming left V 1 base short and J 7 bases short, with 10 bases between. Germline-derived CDR1 and CDR2 are MNHNS and SASEGT.

The chain recombines TRBV28 with TRBJ1-2; D unclear. V lost 3 bases, J lost 4 bases, and 12 bases lay in between. Germline assignment: CDR1 MDHEN and CDR2 SYDVKM. The CDR3 runs to 14 residues. The CDR3 nucleotides are TGTGCCAGCAGTTTTTGGACCCTAGGCTATGGCTACACCTTC. Protein: CASSFWTLGYGYTF.

The rearrangement joins TRBV10-2 to TRBJ2-7, with a possible D match to TRBD1 (6 bases). CDR3 length equals 14 residues. V lost 7 bases, J lost 1 base, and 14 bases lay in between. Per germline, CDR1 WSHSY and CDR2 SAAADI. In DNA, the CDR3 is TGCGCCAGCACCGCGACAGGACCTTCCTACGAGCAGTACTTC. Translated: CASTATGPSYEQYF.

The chain joins TRBV27 to TRBJ2-7; 11 bases match TRBD2. CDR1 and CDR2 from the germline V gene are MNHEY and SMNVEV (reference sequence). V lost 6 bases and J lost 5; bases outside the gene matches: 6. This CDR3 region has 14 residues. CDR3 in DNA: TGTGCCAGCAGATTAGCGGGAGGGTTGGACGAGCAGTACTTC. It yields the protein CASRLAGGLDEQYF.

The rearrangement links TRBV18 to TRBJ1-1, with 8 bases identical to TRBD1. V shed 4 bases and J 11 bases; nucleotides not matched to a gene: 12. The CDR3 is 14 residues long. Per the germline V gene, CDR1 is KGHSH and CDR2 is LQKENI. The CDR3 DNA reads as TGTGCCAGCTCACTGTCCCGGGACAGGAACGGGGCTTTCTTT. It translates to CASSLSRDRNGAFF.